The next 8 T cell receptor beta chains were all read from a single sample in a study of long-term antiretroviral therapy in people with HIV. The libraries were made with immunoSEQ v3.0 at survey level. Here immunoSEQ multiplex PCR was the method, and the copy in TCRdb shows in-frame clones only, minus some. The sample includes approximately 36,000 clones, approximately 80% of them seen just once. Here the sequenced sample was unsorted PBMCs, taken 0.6 years after starting antiretroviral therapy. The receptors shown here come from a man aged 18-30 years with HIV.

The chain links TRBV29-1 to TRBJ2-7, with 9 bases aligning to TRBD2. This CDR3 comprises 15 residues. After removal of 1 base from V and 6 bases from J, the junction contained 10 bases not matched to a gene. The germline V gene has CDR1 SQVTM and CDR2 ANQGSEA. The CDR3 loop is CSVEASGAPSGEQYF. For the CDR3, the DNA is TGCAGCGTTGAAGCTAGCGGGGCCCCGAGTGGCGAGCAGTACTTC.

The rearrangement uses TRBV15 and TRBJ2-3; D may be TRBD2 (5 bases). V was pared by 1 base and J by 1 base, with 12 bases between. Germline assignment: CDR1 LNHNV and CDR2 YYDKDF (reference sequence). This CDR3 has 16 residues. CDR3: CATSRGRASRTDTQYF. CDR3 bases: TGTGCCACCAGCAGAGGACGGGCTAGCCGCACAGATACGCAGTATTTT.

This clone has only one observation. The V gene is TRBV20-1, the J gene TRBJ1-2; D remains unclear. Looked up from germline, CDR1 is DFQATT and CDR2 is SNEGSKA (reference sequence). Trimming removed 5 bases from V and 6 bases from J, with 7 bases in between. The CDR3 is 10 amino acids. CDR3 in DNA: TGCAGTGCTCTGAAGGATGGCTACACCTTC. Translation: CSALKDGYTF.

This clone came up once. CDR3 loop: CASSSQGANTEAFF. The CDR3 coding sequence is TGTGCCAGCAGTTCACAGGGGGCGAACACTGAAGCTTTCTTT. This chain uses TRBV27 with TRBJ1-1, with 9 nucleotides matching TRBD1. Per the germline V gene, CDR1 is MNHEY and CDR2 is SMNVEV (reference sequence). After removal of 4 bases from V and 1 base from J, the junction contained 1 base not matched to a gene. There are 14 residues in the CDR3.

This clone was observed once. V and J are TRBV5-1 and TRBJ2-5; perhaps TRBD1 as D (6 bases). Trimming removed 0 bases from V and 4 bases from J, with 10 bases in between. This CDR3 contains 14 residues. Germline CDR1 and CDR2: SGHRS and YFSETQ. The CDR3 nucleotides are TGCGCCAGCAGCTTGGAAGGCAGGGGAGAGACCCAGTACTTC. It encodes CASSLEGRGETQYF. Complete variable domain (other parts from reference TRBV5-1 and TRBJ2-5): KAGVTQTPRYLIKTRGQQVTLSCSPISGHRSVSWYQQTPGQGLQFLFEYFSETQRNKGNFPGRFSGRQFSNSRSEMNVSTLELGDSALYLCASSLEGRGETQYFGPGTRLLVL.

V and J are TRBV5-5 and TRBJ1-3; D is unresolved. CDR1 and CDR2 (germline): SGHKS, YYEKEE (reference sequence). The CDR3 spans 17 residues. The V end was cut by 0 bases, the J end by 0 bases, with 13 bases between. In DNA form, the CDR3 reads TGTGCCAGCAGCTTGGAAGGAGGGTCCCTCTCTGGAAACACCATATATTTT. The encoded protein is CASSLEGGSLSGNTIYF.

This rearrangement joins TRBV28 to TRBJ2-7; a possible D gene is TRBD1 (5 bases). Germline V gives CDR1 MDHEN, CDR2 SYDVKM. The CDR3 extends over 14 amino acids. V dropped 4 bases and J dropped 4 bases, with 14 bases sitting between them. As DNA, the CDR3 is TGTGCCAGCAGTTCCAGGGAACTCCTTTACGAGCAGTACTTC. Translating it yields CASSSRELLYEQYF. Based on the CDR3 plus reference TRBV28 and TRBJ2-7, the full variable domain is DVKVTQSSRYLVKRTGEKVFLECVQDMDHENMFWYRQDPGLGLRLIYFSYDVKMKEKGDIPEGYSVSREKKERFSLILESASTNQTSMYLCASSSRELLYEQYFGPGTRLTVT.

The chain has TRBV5-1 and TRBJ2-4; possibly TRBD1 for D (6 bases). Germline lookup yields CDR1 SGHRS and CDR2 YFSETQ. V was pared by 2 bases and J by 0 bases, with 9 bases between. The length of the CDR3 is 15 residues. CDR3 in DNA: TGCGCCAGCAGCTTCGGGGACATAGCCAAAAACATTCAGTACTTC. Protein product: CASSFGDIAKNIQYF.